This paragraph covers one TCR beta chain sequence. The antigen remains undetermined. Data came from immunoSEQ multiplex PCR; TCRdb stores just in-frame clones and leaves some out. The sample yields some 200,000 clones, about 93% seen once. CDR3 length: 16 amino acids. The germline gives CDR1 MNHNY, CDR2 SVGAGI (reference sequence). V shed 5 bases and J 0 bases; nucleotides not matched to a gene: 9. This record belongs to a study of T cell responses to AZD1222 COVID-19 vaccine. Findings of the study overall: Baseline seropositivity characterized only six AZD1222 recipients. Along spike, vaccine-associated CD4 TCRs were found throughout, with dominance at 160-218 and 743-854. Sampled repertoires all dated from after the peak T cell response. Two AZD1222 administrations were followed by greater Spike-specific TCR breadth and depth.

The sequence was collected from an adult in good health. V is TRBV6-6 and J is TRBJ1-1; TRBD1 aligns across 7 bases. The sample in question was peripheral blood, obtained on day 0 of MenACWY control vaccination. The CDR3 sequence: CASSPQTGTVNTEAFF. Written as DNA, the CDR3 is TGTGCCAGCAGTCCACAAACGGGGACAGTGAACACTGAAGCTTTCTTT.